These T cell receptor beta chains were read from a single sample in a study of blood T cell repertoires in COVID-19. Here immunoSEQ multiplex PCR was the method, and the copy in TCRdb shows in-frame clones only, minus some. The sample contains 290,000 or so clones, 90% to 95% of which appear only once. Sample: peripheral blood. All receptors derive from a woman aged 25 to 39 with COVID-19, enrolled during active disease. CDR3s include the opening cysteine and the closing phenylalanine or tryptophan.

v_call cdr3_aa
TRBV2 CASSRDRGVQPQHF
TRBV19 CASRANNEKLFF
TRBV28 CASERDRGFTEAFF
TRBV30 CAWLAGTNTGELFF
TRBV2 CASTGTSGSSGELFF
TRBV27 CASSLGGPRTDTQYF
TRBV15 CATSISRYNEQFF
TRBV4-1 CASSQEAGPYNEQFF
TRBV5-1 CASSLRGIGYTEAFF
TRBV27 CASSDVGQVGNTEAFF
TRBV6-4 CASSDSGLAGGYREQFF
TRBV11-2 CASSPVSGGYTF
TRBV15 CATSSNRNTEAFF
TRBV3-1/TRBV3-2 CASRETGSNYGYTF
TRBV6-2/TRBV6-3 CASSYGTGIQPQHF
TRBV18 CASSPGQKETQYF
TRBV19 CASSFRQASDHPTQYF
TRBV5-1 CASSFNPDRAPYEQYF
TRBV7-7 CASSPGVTYEQYF
TRBV20-1 CSARGEREQYF
TRBV12-3/TRBV12-4 CASRPDSPTQYF
TRBV11-2 CASSPSGRDYEQYF
TRBV5-1 CASSLEGARTEAFF
TRBV30 CAWSPGGRNQPQHF
TRBV7-2 CASSLARTGGLREKLFF
TRBV6-5 CASSKGLAGEETQYF
TRBV5-4 CASSLATGRSSGNTIYF
TRBV7-9 CASSIQLAPNYNEQFF
TRBV7-9 CASSGFQGFGYTF
TRBV5-4 CASSTRTDGAEAFF
TRBV7-8 CASSLVWANVLTF
TRBV7-9 CASSLEGTVSYEQYF
TRBV28 CASSVRREAGLYGYTF
TRBV11-3 CASSGRGTDTQYF
TRBV2 CASSDGGGPYNEQFF
TRBV29-1 CSVGSGVELSEQYF
TRBV2 CASSGDRELYQPQHF
TRBV29-1 CSAYDRVNTEAFF
TRBV29-1 CSVRTGGEKLFF
TRBV6-4 CASSDGGQGYLLTNQPQHF
TRBV7-8 CASSWTQGNKGYTF